This T cell receptor (beta chain) was profiled in a study of blood T cell repertoires in COVID-19 (TCRdb year 2020). About the full investigation: Samples covering the acute and convalescent phases of COVID-19 were provided by collaborators in the United States, Italy and Spain. The samples were drawn from two sources: the first 160 participants of the ongoing ImmuneRACE study, and some 1,300 subjects contributed by 6 global collaborators. A freely available public database, intended as a resource for researchers studying the immune response to SARS-CoV-2, is where the repertoires were released. Deeply sampled blood TCRbeta repertoires from subjects exposed to, actively infected with, or recovered from COVID-19 were included in the dataset. Where available, HLA class I and class II types were taken from metadata supplied by the sample provider and were not determined by assay-based typing. The prospective study material was composed of cDNA or gDNA derived from T cells, B-cell-depleted T cells, or PBMCs. Nearly every sample came with metadata listing a de-identified subject ID, COVID-19 status, age in years and sex.

The immunoSEQ Assay, a bias-controlled multiplex PCR, was used to amplify TCRbeta CDR3 regions from genomic DNA. The authors' analysis ran thus. The number of nucleated cells in each sample was estimated from the amplification of reference gene primers within the assay. Sequence reads were collapsed and filtered to measure the absolute abundance of every unique TCRbeta CDR3 rearrangement. For each sample, productive Simpson clonality was calculated by taking the square root of Simpson's diversity index across productive rearrangements. TCRdb took this table from immuneACCESS and kept in-frame rearrangements with V and J called. Such tables lack part of the clones; where checked against another copy, unresolved V genes explain under half of the gap, and the rest is unexplained. V and J calls and clone size are given by that table; D and trimming were obtained from the DNA. The sample has about 380,000 clones on record, about 89% of them singletons. Clones ranked in the top ten supply 1.3% of the sample.

On this clone: The specificity of this receptor is unknown. No base quality information exists; no much larger clone differs at one position.

Participants in the prospective study were aged roughly 18 to 90 years, lived in about two dozen United States geographic areas, and enrolled through a virtual design. In the prospective study, participants were assigned to cohorts based on the clinical history participants reported in a screening survey and a study questionnaire. For ImmuneRACE Cohort 3, a participant was defined as recovered based on two consecutive negative NP/OP PCR tests, clearance by a healthcare professional, or resolution of symptoms. In the prospective study, mobile phlebotomists collected whole blood, serum and a nasopharyngeal or oropharyngeal swab from each participant. Participants in the prospective study had the option to provide additional blood draws and questionnaires over a roughly two-month period. Blood samples from the prospective study were shipped frozen or at room temperature prior to DNA extraction. V lost 3 bases and J lost 3 bases; the stretch between them is 15 bases long. CDR1 and CDR2 were assigned from the germline V gene as SGHDT and YYEEEE. The CDR3 numbers 15 residues from cysteine through phenylalanine. The DNA shown is the 45-base CDR3, in frame from base 1.

On the study overall, not on this receptor specifically: The quantity of clinical and demographic metadata differed by source and by participant and was supplied without curation.

This TCR came from a man aged 30 to 45 who had recovered from COVID-19. The chain links TRBV5-6 with TRBJ1-2, and TRBD1 may be the D gene, going by 6 matching bases. The source material was PBMCs or T cells enriched from blood (not recorded which). The CDR3 protein is CASSSPNRDYYGYTF. The nucleotide sequence reads as follows: TGTGCCAGCAGCTCGCCAAACAGGGATTACTATGGCTACACCTTC.